This is a list of T cell receptor beta chains from one sample in a study of OX40 agonist ivuxolimab in advanced cancers. Clones were read by immunoSEQ multiplex PCR, and TCRdb kept only the in-frame ones, dropping some. The profile shows more than 65,000 clones, around four fifths of them singletons. The sample here was CD4+ or CD8+ T cells sorted from blood, taken in a trial of the OX40 agonist ivuxolimab. The receptor set was obtained from an adult with an advanced solid tumor such as melanoma, head and neck, liver or kidney cancer. The conserved cysteine and the conserved F or W are not part of the CDR3 here. A D gene is named only where the DNA matches it firmly.

v_gene	j_gene	d_gene	CDR3aa
TRBV29-1	TRBJ1-4	TRBD1	RGPPGQSNEKLF
TRBV4-3	TRBJ2-3	TRBD2	ASRPSGVLMDTQY
TRBV18	TRBJ2-3	TRBD2	ASSPPRLAGGPSTDTQY
TRBV21-1	TRBJ2-2	-	ASSNNTTGELF
TRBV5-1	TRBJ1-1	-	ASSLDMNTEAF
TRBV18	TRBJ2-2	TRBD2	ASSPPGGSRRTGELF
TRBV6-5	TRBJ1-1	-	ASSYDVRLNTEAF
TRBV27	TRBJ2-1	TRBD2	ASSSLGGAEF
TRBV7-9	TRBJ1-4	-	ASSPGATNEKLF
TRBV28	TRBJ2-5	-	ASRDPGIQGTQY
TRBV5-4	TRBJ2-5	-	ASSLKTLQETQY
TRBV29-1	TRBJ1-2	TRBD1	SVDQDRGSIYGYT
TRBV19	TRBJ2-1	-	ASRTGRGYNEQF
TRBV6-1	TRBJ1-6	-	ASSEFSFASNSPLH
TRBV18	TRBJ1-1	TRBD1	ASSQTGPEAF
TRBV6-1	TRBJ1-3	-	ASSEGTERNTIY
TRBV28	TRBJ1-2	-	ASMIFGRASSNYGYT
TRBV10-3	TRBJ1-5	TRBD1	AISVGQGMGNQPQH
TRBV7-9	TRBJ2-2	TRBD2	ASSLALSGRHGGELF
TRBV7-2	TRBJ2-1	TRBD2	ASSGTRQF
TRBV5-1	TRBJ1-5	TRBD1	ASSWGTGDQPQH
TRBV5-1	TRBJ2-3	TRBD1	ASSSTLRQGTDTQY
TRBV2	TRBJ2-1	-	ASLGGSSYNEQF
TRBV7-2	TRBJ2-6	-	ASSLEVWGPGANVLT
TRBV4-1	TRBJ2-7	-	ASSQEGAGRRTSEQY
TRBV4-3	TRBJ2-1	-	ASSQDVAGYHNEQF
TRBV19	TRBJ2-4	TRBD2	ASRVAGAKNIQY
TRBV7-2	-	TRBD1	ASSLRTGEFEQY
TRBV29-1	TRBJ1-2	-	SVEVNGYT
TRBV28	TRBJ2-7	-	ASRQRTPWSNEQY
TRBV4-2	TRBJ2-7	TRBD2	ASSKGLALEQY